The 14 T cell receptor beta chains below come from one sample, sequenced in a study of vaccination effects on CD4 cells after COVID-19. The antigens these receptors bind are not known. It was after nine to ten days of culture that CD4+ T cells were isolated. Clones were read by immunoSEQ multiplex PCR, and TCRdb kept only the in-frame ones, dropping some. The sample comprises around 70,000 clones, approximately 77% of which are singletons, and roughly 2% rests with the top ten. The sequences come from CD4+ T cells from PBMCs cultured without peptide, collected before COVID-19 vaccination. The receptors shown here come from a human donor who received a COVID-19 vaccine.

This clone occurred a few times. V is TRBV7-7 and J is TRBJ2-5; possible D gene TRBD2, 6 bases. Germline V CDR1 and CDR2: SSHAT, FNYEAQ (reference sequence). The CDR3 spans 15 residues. Trimming left V 5 bases short and J 5 bases short, with 18 bases between. Here the CDR3 DNA reads TGTGCCAGCAGCCCGCGAGCGACTAGGCCGGAGACCCAGTACTTC. It specifies CASSPRATRPETQYF.

The V gene is TRBV19, the J gene TRBJ1-4; the D gene is possibly TRBD1 (6 bases). CDR3 length: 14 amino acids. The germline CDR1 and CDR2 sequences are LNHDA and SQIVND (reference sequence). V was clipped by 5 bases and J by 4 bases, with 11 bases between them. For the CDR3, the DNA is TGTGCCAGTAGTCCCGGGACACTTAATGAAAAACTGTTTTTT. Encoded protein: CASSPGTLNEKLFF.

The rearrangement joins TRBV3-1 (or the pseudogene TRBV3-2) to TRBJ2-5; the match to TRBD1 covers 7 bases. The CDR3 contains 14 residues. Germline CDR1 and CDR2: LGHDT and YNNKEL (reference sequence). With V trimmed by 2 bases and J by 5 bases, 5 bases remained unmatched. CDR3 loop: CASSQNRGRETQYF. CDR3 DNA: TGTGCCAGCAGCCAAAACAGGGGTCGGGAGACCCAGTACTTC.

The CDR3 DNA is TGCGCCAGCAGCCAAGACCGACAGGGAAGCTATGGCTACACCTTC. Translated: CASSQDRQGSYGYTF. The chain combines TRBV4-1 with TRBJ1-2; 7 bases are shared with TRBD1. This CDR3 region has 15 residues. CDR1 and CDR2 (germline): MGHRA, YSYEKL. V was pared by 0 bases and J by 4 bases, with 5 bases of the junction left unmatched.

V and J are TRBV19 and TRBJ1-5, with 10 bases aligning to TRBD1. This CDR3 comprises 16 residues. V shed 1 base and J 5 bases; nucleotides not matched to a gene: 5. The V gene's germline CDR1 is LNHDA and CDR2 SQIVND (reference sequence). CDR3 loop: CASSIVGGTGDQPQHF. As DNA, the CDR3 is TGTGCCAGTAGTATAGTGGGTGGGACAGGGGATCAGCCCCAGCATTTT.

The genes are TRBV6-1 and TRBJ2-1; D is unresolved. The ends were cut back, 3 bases at V and 8 bases at J, with 8 bases in the middle. This CDR3 contains 12 residues. The germline CDR1 and CDR2 sequences are MNHNS and SASEGT. The CDR3 DNA reads TGTGCCAGCAGTGAGCACCAATATGAGCAGTTCTTC. Encoded protein: CASSEHQYEQFF.

The table lists this clone with a count of one. The V gene is TRBV5-4, the J gene TRBJ2-1, with a possible D match to TRBD1 (6 bases). The V end lost 0 bases, the J end lost 7 bases, and 8 bases lay between the germline ends. Germline values: CDR1 SGHNT, CDR2 YYREEE (reference sequence). This CDR3 comprises 13 residues. The CDR3 is CASSLGGLNEQFF. The CDR3 DNA follows: TGTGCCAGCAGCTTGGGGGGGCTGAATGAGCAGTTCTTC.

This chain's CDR3 is CASSSPAGIATDTQYF. CDR3 nucleotide sequence: TGTGCCAGCTCATCTCCCGCGGGGATTGCGACAGATACGCAGTATTTT. The chain joins TRBV18 to TRBJ2-3; D may be TRBD2 (6 bases). Germline values: CDR1 KGHSH, CDR2 LQKENI. The length of the CDR3 is 16 residues. The V and J ends lost 5 bases and 3 bases respectively, with 18 bases between them.

This chain connects TRBV5-4 to TRBJ1-6; D is uncertain. Trimming took 4 bases from V and 7 from J, leaving 12 bases between them. The CDR3 is made up of 14 amino acids. Germline assignment: CDR1 SGHNT and CDR2 YYREEE (reference sequence). The CDR3 nucleotides are TGTGCCAGCAGCCTGACATTTGGCAATTCACCCCTCCACTTT. Translated: CASSLTFGNSPLHF.

V gene TRBV9 combines with J gene TRBJ1-1; no clear D gene. The CDR3 covers 14 residues. Germline V gene lookup returns CDR1 SGDLS and CDR2 YYNGEE. V lost 6 bases, J lost 1 base, and 13 bases lay in between. The CDR3: CASTQSDWNTEAFF. CDR3 nucleotide sequence: TGTGCCAGCACCCAGTCGGACTGGAACACTGAAGCTTTCTTT.

The V gene is TRBV27, the J gene TRBJ1-2, with 9 bases identical to TRBD1. J lost 10 bases, V lost 5 bases, and 8 bases had no gene match. This CDR3 contains 13 residues. The germline V gene encodes CDR1 MNHEY and CDR2 SMNVEV (reference sequence). Here the CDR3 reads CASSPGQGLFYTF. CDR3 bases: TGTGCCAGCAGTCCGGGACAGGGTCTTTTCTACACCTTC.

This clone was seen a few times. V usage is TRBV10-3 and J usage is TRBJ1-5; 7 bases are a match to TRBD1. The CDR3 loop spans 15 amino acids. Trimming cost V 10 bases and J 3 bases; bases outside gene matches: 12. Germline V gives CDR1 ENHRY, CDR2 SYGVKD. CDR3 bases: TGTGCCACCAGATGGGACAGCGGTTTCAATCAGCCCCAGCATTTT. This translates into CATRWDSGFNQPQHF.

The CDR3 DNA reads as TGTGCCAGCATCGGGACAGGTCGAGGTCCGGTCTCTGGAAACACCATATATTTT. Translation: CASIGTGRGPVSGNTIYF. The chain carries TRBV7-9 and TRBJ1-3; 8 bases align to TRBD1. Per germline, CDR1 SEHNR and CDR2 FQNEAQ (reference sequence). This CDR3 is built from 18 residues. V shed 7 bases, J shed 0 bases, and the junction held 14 bases outside the gene matches.

This rearrangement joins TRBV6-5 to TRBJ2-5; 9 nucleotides line up with TRBD1. Germline values: CDR1 MNHEY, CDR2 SVGAGI. The CDR3 loop spans 15 amino acids. V dropped 5 bases and J dropped 5; count of bases not matched to a gene: 9. CDR3 DNA: TGTGCCAGCAGTATCCGGGACAGGGCCTACGAGACCCAGTACTTC. Encoded protein: CASSIRDRAYETQYF.